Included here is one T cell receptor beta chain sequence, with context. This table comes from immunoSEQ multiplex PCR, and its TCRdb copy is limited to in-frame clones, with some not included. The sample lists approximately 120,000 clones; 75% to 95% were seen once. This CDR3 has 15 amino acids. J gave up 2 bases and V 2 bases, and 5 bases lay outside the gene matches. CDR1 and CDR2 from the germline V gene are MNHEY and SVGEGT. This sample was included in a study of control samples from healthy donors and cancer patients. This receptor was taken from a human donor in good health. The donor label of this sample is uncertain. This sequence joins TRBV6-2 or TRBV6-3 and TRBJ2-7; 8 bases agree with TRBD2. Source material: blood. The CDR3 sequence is CASSYSERGTYEQYV. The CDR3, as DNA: TGTGCCAGCAGTTACAGCGAGCGGGGGACCTACGAGCAGTACGTC.